The clone carrying this T cell receptor (beta chain) has a handful of counts. Its antigen is still unknown. The sample comes from a study of T-cell memory formation after mild COVID-19. Study-level results: For second-wave clones that peaked at day 37, SARS-CoV-2 specificity went unverified.

This CDR3 spans 15 amino acids. In germline, CDR1 is MGHRA, CDR2 YSYEKL. Trimming cost V 4 bases and J 2 bases; bases outside gene matches: 4. Sample barcodes and UMIs were carried by the TCR alpha and TCR beta cDNA libraries that 5'RACE generated with constant-segment primers. MiXCR was run by TCRdb on the 5' RACE reads, yielding one entry per CDR3 protein. The repertoire has around 400,000 distinct CDR3 sequences, approximately 24% of them found once; the top ten carry 7.5% to 10%. Sequencing was performed on PBMCs or a T cell subset sorted from them (not recorded which). The TCR comes from an adult woman who had mild COVID-19 (a few samples of this study predate the infection). Cell type and time point are not known. The chain carries TRBV4-1 and TRBJ2-3; 9 bases are a match to TRBD2. Here the CDR3 reads CASSPRLAVTDTQYF. The CDR3 DNA is TGCGCCAGCAGCCCCCGACTAGCGGTCACAGATACGCAGTATTTT.